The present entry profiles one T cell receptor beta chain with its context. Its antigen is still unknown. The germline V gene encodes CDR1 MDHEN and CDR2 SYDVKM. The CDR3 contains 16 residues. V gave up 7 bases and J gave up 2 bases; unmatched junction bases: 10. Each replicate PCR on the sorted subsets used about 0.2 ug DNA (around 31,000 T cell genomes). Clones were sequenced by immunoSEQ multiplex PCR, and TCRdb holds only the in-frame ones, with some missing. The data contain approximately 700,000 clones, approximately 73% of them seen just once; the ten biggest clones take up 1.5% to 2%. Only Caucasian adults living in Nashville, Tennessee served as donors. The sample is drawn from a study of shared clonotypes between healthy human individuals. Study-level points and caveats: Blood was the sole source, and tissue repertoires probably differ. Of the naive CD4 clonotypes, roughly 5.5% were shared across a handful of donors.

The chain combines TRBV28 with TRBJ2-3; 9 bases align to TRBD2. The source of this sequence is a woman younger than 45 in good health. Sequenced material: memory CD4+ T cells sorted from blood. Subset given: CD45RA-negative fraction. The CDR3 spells CASTLAGVSTTDTQYF. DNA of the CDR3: TGTGCCAGCACCTTAGCGGGAGTCTCAACCACAGATACGCAGTATTTT. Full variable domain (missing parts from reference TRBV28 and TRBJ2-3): DVKVTQSSRYLVKRTGEKVFLECVQDMDHENMFWYRQDPGLGLRLIYFSYDVKMKEKGDIPEGYSVSREKKERFSLILESASTNQTSMYLCASTLAGVSTTDTQYFGPGTRLTVL.